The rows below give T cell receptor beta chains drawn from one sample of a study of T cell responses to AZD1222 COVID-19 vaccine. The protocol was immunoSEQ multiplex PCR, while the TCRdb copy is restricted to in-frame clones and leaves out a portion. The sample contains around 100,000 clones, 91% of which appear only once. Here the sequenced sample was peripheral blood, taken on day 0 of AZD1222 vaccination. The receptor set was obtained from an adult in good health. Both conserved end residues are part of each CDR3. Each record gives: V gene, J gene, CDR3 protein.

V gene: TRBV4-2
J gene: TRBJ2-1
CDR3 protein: CASSLSAGGYEQFF

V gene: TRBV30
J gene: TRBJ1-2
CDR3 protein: CAWRWDGRANGYTF

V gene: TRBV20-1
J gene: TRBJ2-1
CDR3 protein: CSASYNEQFF

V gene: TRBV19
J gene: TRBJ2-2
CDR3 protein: CASSIYPYIPGQTTGELFF

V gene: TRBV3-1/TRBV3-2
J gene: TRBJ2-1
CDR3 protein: CASSSQGIAAYNEQFF

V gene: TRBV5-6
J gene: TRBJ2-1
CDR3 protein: CASGTHNEQFF

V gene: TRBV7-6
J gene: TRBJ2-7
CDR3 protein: CASSLAVRQGAYEQYF

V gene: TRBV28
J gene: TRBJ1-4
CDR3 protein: CASSPEPGEANEKLFF

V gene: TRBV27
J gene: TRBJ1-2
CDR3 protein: CASSVQGYGYTF

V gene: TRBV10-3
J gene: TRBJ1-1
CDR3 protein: CAIRGDGNTEAFF

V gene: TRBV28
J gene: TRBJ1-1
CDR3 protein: CASSSPGAAMNTEAFF